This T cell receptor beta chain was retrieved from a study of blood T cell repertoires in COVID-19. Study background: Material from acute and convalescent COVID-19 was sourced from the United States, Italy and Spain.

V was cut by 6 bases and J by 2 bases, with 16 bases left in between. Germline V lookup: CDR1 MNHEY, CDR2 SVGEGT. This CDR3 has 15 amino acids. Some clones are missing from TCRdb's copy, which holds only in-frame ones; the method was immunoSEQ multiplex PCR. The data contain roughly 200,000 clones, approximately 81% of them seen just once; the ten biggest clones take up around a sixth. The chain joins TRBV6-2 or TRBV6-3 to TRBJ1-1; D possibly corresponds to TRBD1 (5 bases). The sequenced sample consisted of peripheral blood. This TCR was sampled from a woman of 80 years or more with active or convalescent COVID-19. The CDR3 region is CASSARRGGNTEAFF. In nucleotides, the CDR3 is TGTGCCAGCAGCGCGCGTAGGGGTGGCAACACTGAAGCTTTCTTT.